This TCR beta chain is from a study of blood T cell repertoires in COVID-19. Study summary: COVID-19 samples, acute and convalescent, were from the United States, Italy and Spain. Sources were T cells, B-cell-depleted T cells, or PBMCs; the material itself was cDNA or gDNA.

The CDR3 has 14 residues. Losses at the gene ends were 5 bases for V and 4 bases for J; bases not matched to a gene: 7. In germline, CDR1 is SGHTA, CDR2 FQGNSA. In the original analysis: Quantification of nucleated cells was approximated via reference gene primer amplification. Sequenced by immunoSEQ multiplex PCR; TCRdb stores in-frame clones only, minus some. The V and J calls and clone size are taken from that table; D and trimming were inferred from the DNA. The sample shows around 97,000 clones, about 89% of them seen only once. The sequence was collected from a human donor in a cohort sampled during active COVID-19. Specimen: peripheral blood. V and J are TRBV7-2 and TRBJ2-7; TRBD1 matches at 8 bases. The CDR3 sequence: CASSLRQGFYEQYF. CDR3 coding DNA: TGTGCCAGCAGCCTAAGACAGGGGTTTTACGAGCAGTACTTC.